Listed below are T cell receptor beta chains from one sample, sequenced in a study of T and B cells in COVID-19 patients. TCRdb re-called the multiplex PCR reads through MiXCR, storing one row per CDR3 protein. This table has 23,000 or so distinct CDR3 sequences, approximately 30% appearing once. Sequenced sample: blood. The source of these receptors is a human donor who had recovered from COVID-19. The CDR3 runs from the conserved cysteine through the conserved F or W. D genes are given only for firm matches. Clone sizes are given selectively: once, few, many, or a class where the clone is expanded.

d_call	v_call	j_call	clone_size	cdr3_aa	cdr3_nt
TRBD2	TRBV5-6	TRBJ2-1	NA	CASSFGAGGRDEQFF	TGCGCCAGCAGCTTCGGAGCGGGGGGACGTGATGAGCAGTTCTTC
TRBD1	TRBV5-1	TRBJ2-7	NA	CASTPGQRSYEQYF	TGCGCCAGCACCCCGGGACAGCGCTCCTACGAGCAGTACTTC
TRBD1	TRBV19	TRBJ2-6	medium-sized	CASTPTGLSSGANVLTF	TGTGCCAGTACCCCGACAGGGCTCAGCTCTGGGGCCAACGTCCTGACTTTC
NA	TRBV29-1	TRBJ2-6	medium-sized	CSVDSSGANVLTF	TGCAGCGTTGACAGCTCTGGGGCCAACGTCCTGACTTTC
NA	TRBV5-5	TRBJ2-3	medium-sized	CASSLGPGGDTQYF	TGTGCCAGCAGCTTGGGGCCAGGGGGGGACACGCAGTATTTT
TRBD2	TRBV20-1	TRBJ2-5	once	CSARPTGLAGGRETQYF	TGCAGTGCTAGACCCACGGGACTAGCGGGGGGGCGGGAGACCCAGTACTTC
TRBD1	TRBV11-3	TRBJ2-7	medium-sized	CASSGDRGMYEQYF	TGTGCCAGCAGCGGTGACAGGGGAATGTACGAGCAGTACTTC
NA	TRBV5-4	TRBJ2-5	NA	CASSLKVGGETQYF	TGTGCCAGCAGCCTCAAAGTAGGCGGGGAGACCCAGTACTTC
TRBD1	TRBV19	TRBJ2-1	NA	CASSGQASSYNEQFF	TGTGCCAGTAGCGGACAGGCGAGCTCCTACAATGAGCAGTTCTTC
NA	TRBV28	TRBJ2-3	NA	CASSSYRSTDTQYF	TGTGCCAGCAGTTCATACAGAAGCACAGATACGCAGTATTTT
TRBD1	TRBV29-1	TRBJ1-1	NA	CSVGQGNTEAFF	TGCAGCGTGGGACAGGGAAACACTGAAGCTTTCTTT
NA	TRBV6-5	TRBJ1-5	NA	CASRGLGQPQHF	TGTGCCAGCAGGGGGCTCGGACAGCCCCAGCATTTT
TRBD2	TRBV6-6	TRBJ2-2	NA	CASSERGGRTGELFF	TGTGCCAGCAGTGAGCGGGGGGGCCGCACCGGGGAGCTGTTTTTT
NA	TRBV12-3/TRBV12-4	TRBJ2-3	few	CASSLETDTQYF	TGTGCCAGCAGTTTGGAAACAGATACGCAGTATTTT
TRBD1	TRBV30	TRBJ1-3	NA	CAWSVLGTAGNTIYF	TGTGCCTGGAGTGTATTGGGGACAGCTGGAAACACCATATATTTT
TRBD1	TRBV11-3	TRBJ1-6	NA	CASSPGQGYNSPLHF	TGTGCCAGCAGCCCGGGACAGGGCTATAATTCACCCCTCCACTTT
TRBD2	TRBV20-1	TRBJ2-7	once	CSARLAGAYEQYF	TGCAGTGCTAGGCTAGCGGGGGCCTACGAGCAGTACTTC
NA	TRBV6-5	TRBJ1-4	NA	CASSYFSRGTFNEKLFF	TGTGCCAGCAGTTACTTCTCTCGTGGGACCTTTAATGAAAAACTGTTTTTT
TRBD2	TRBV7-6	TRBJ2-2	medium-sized	CATRTSGNTGELFF	TGTGCCACCCGGACTAGCGGGAACACCGGGGAGCTGTTTTTT
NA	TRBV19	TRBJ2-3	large	CASRSGSTDTQYF	TGTGCCAGTAGGTCGGGGAGCACAGATACGCAGTATTTT
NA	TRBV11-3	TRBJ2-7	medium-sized	CASSLGPSSYEQYF	TGTGCCAGCAGCTTGGGGCCGAGCTCCTACGAGCAGTACTTC
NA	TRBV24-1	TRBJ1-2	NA	CATSDPGTALGYTF	TGTGCCACCAGTGACCCTGGGACCGCACTTGGCTACACCTTC
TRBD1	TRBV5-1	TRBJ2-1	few	CASSRPGQGDNEQFF	TGCGCCAGCAGCCGACCGGGACAGGGGGACAATGAGCAGTTCTTC
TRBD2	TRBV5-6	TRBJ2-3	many	CASSLNLAGASTDTQYF	TGTGCCAGCAGCCTAAACTTAGCGGGGGCTAGCACAGATACGCAGTATTTT
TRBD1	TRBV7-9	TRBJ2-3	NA	CASSPGQGALVDTQYF	TGTGCCAGCAGCCCAGGACAGGGGGCGTTAGTAGATACGCAGTATTTT
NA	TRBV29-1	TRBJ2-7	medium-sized	CSVGDTYYEQYF	TGCAGCGTTGGGGACACCTACTACGAGCAGTACTTC
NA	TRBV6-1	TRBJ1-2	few	CASSDIGYYGYTF	TGTGCCAGCAGTGATATCGGGTACTATGGCTACACCTTC
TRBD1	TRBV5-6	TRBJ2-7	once	CASSLATGGYEQYF	TGTGCCAGCAGCTTGGCGACAGGGGGCTACGAGCAGTACTTC
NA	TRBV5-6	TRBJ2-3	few	CASSPVGADTQYF	TGTGCCAGCAGTCCCGTGGGGGCGGATACGCAGTATTTT
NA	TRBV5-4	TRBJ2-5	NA	CASSLAVSGGQETQYF	TGTGCCAGCAGCTTGGCGGTGAGCGGGGGACAGGAGACCCAGTACTTC
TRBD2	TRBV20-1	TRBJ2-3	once	CSALGLFAGGRADTQYF	TGCAGTGCTCTCGGGCTTTTCGCGGGGGGGCGGGCAGATACGCAGTATTTT
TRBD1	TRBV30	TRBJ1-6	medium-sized	CAWSVWDRAYNSPLHF	TGTGCCTGGAGTGTTTGGGACAGGGCCTATAATTCACCCCTCCACTTT
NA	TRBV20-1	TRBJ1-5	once	CSARNGQPQHF	TGCAGTGCTAGGAATGGGCAGCCCCAGCATTTT
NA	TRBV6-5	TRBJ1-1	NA	CASSYSRDQDTEAFF	TGTGCCAGCAGTTACTCGAGGGACCAGGACACTGAAGCTTTCTTT
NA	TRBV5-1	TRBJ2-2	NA	CASSLNGIGAFTWELFF	TGCGCCAGCAGCTTGAATGGGATAGGGGCTTTTACCTGGGAGCTGTTTTTT
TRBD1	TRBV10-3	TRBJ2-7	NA	CAIAGGTGPYEQYF	TGTGCCATCGCTGGTGGGACAGGGCCCTACGAGCAGTACTTC
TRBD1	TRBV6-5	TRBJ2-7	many	CASSSGQSPEQYF	TGTGCCAGCAGTTCGGGACAGTCCCCCGAGCAGTACTTC
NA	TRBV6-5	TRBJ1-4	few	CASSYLAGLTNEKLFF	TGTGCCAGCAGTTACTTAGCAGGGCTAACTAATGAAAAACTGTTTTTT
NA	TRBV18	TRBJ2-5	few	CASSPPNDRGETQYF	TGTGCCAGCTCACCACCCAATGACAGAGGAGAGACCCAGTACTTC
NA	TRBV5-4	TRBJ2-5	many	CASSLARGRETQYF	TGTGCCAGCAGCTTGGCCCGAGGCAGAGAGACCCAGTACTTC
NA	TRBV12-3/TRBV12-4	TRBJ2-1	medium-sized	CASRAADYNEQFF	TGTGCCAGCAGGGCGGCCGATTATAATGAGCAGTTCTTC
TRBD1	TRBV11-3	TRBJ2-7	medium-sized	CASSWTGGSYEQYF	TGTGCCAGCAGCTGGACAGGGGGGTCCTACGAGCAGTACTTC
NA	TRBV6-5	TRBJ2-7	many	CASSYSIGRGAYEQYF	TGTGCCAGCAGTTACTCGATCGGTCGGGGAGCCTACGAGCAGTACTTC
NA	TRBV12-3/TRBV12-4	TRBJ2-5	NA	CASSPRFESQYF	TGTGCCAGCAGCCCCCGGTTCGAGAGCCAGTACTTC
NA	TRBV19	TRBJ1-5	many	CASSIRQGNQPQHF	TGTGCCAGTAGTATACGGCAGGGGAATCAGCCCCAGCATTTT
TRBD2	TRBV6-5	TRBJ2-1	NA	CASSEMGLAGDRWFF	TGTGCCAGCAGTGAAATGGGGCTAGCGGGGGATAGGTGGTTCTTC
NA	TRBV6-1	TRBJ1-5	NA	CASTRGTNQPQHF	TGTGCCAGCACCCGGGGTACCAATCAGCCCCAGCATTTT